The following is a T cell receptor beta chain sequence with its context. The antigen is undetermined. The source of the sample is a study of CD8 T cells in Susac syndrome. V trimming: 6 bases; J trimming: 5 bases; junction bases outside the gene matches: 5. The CDR3 is 14 residues long. Germline V gene lookup returns CDR1 ENHRY and CDR2 SYGVKD. Points from the study as a whole: Only a relatively small number of individuals were included in the TCR sequencing and HLA analysis.

Random-hexamer reverse transcription was applied to roughly 0.45 to 1 ug RNA. TCRdb called the immunoSEQ multiplex PCR reads again in MiXCR, with one record for every CDR3 protein. The sample consists of around 56,000 distinct CDR3 sequences, around 94% of them appearing once. TCR beta from blood CD8+ and CD4+ T cells was sequenced. Controls were drawn from healthy donors and were matched for age and sex. It was negative isolation that provided the CD8+ and CD4+ T cells, whereas TEMRA cells were enriched by FACS. The chain uses TRBV10-3 and TRBJ2-7, with 12 bases fitting TRBD1. The source of this sequence is a human donor in good health. The sequenced material came from CD8+ T cells from PBMCs. The CDR3 bases are TGTGCCATCAGAGTCGGGACAGGGGGCGACGAGCAGTACTTC. Protein product: CAIRVGTGGDEQYF.